This T cell receptor beta chain was sequenced in a study of spatial heterogeneity in lung cancer. At the level of the study: Any follow-up PBMC samples that were available went on to be sequenced, and the median time to follow-up was roughly two years after resection.

TCRdb recomputed calls from the 5' RACE reads with MiXCR, one row per CDR3 protein. This sample carries about 120,000 distinct CDR3 sequences, 9% to 15% of them seen once, and the ten largest clones take roughly 15%. This clonotype has only a few counts. Its antigen is not known. Time point indicated: blood at routine non-recurrence follow-up after resection. Sequencing was performed on whole RNA extracted from tumor and nontumor lung tissue, or from frozen PBMC, and the material was left unsorted. Per germline, CDR1 SGHTA and CDR2 FQGTGA. Trimming stripped 5 bases from V and 0 bases from J, with 15 bases between. The length of the CDR3 is 16 residues. Study-level results: Among blood samples, ubiquitous expanded tumor TCRs appeared more at resection than at follow-up.

The chain links TRBV7-3 to TRBJ2-3; possible D gene TRBD2, 6 bases. The sequence was collected from a male donor with early-stage non-small cell lung cancer. Sequences were derived from PBMCs, sampled at follow-up. For the CDR3, the DNA is TGTGCCAGCAGCCCCTGGGACTTATCTAGCACAGATACGCAGTATTTT. Translated: CASSPWDLSSTDTQYF.